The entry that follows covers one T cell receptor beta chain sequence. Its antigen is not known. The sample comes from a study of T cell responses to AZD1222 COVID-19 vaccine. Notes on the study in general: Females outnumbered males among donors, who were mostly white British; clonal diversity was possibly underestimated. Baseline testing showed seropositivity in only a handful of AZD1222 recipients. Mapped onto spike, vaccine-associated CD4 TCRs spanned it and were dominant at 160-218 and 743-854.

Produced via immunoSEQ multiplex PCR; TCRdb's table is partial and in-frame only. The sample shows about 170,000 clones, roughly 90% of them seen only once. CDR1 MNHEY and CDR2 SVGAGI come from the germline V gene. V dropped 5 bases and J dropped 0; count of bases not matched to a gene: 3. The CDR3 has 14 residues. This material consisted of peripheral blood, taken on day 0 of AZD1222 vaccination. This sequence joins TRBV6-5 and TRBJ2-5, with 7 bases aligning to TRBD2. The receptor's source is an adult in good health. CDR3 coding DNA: TGTGCCAGCAGTAGCGGGGTCAACCAAGAGACCCAGTACTTC. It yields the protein CASSSGVNQETQYF.